These 14 T cell receptor beta chains came from one sample sequenced in a study of blood T cell repertoires in COVID-19. Measured with immunoSEQ multiplex PCR; TCRdb has only the in-frame clones, and not every one. Of some 80,000 clones in the sample, around 90% were seen once. Sequenced input: peripheral blood. The receptors originated from a woman between 50 and 59 years old with active or convalescent COVID-19.

The chain couples TRBV7-9 to TRBJ2-1; D remains ambiguous. V was cut by 3 bases and J by 2 bases, with 17 bases left in between. This CDR3 has 17 amino acids. Germline V gives CDR1 SEHNR, CDR2 FQNEAQ (reference sequence). The CDR3 loop is CASSLQTGKLTYNEQFF. The CDR3 DNA follows: TGTGCCAGCAGCTTGCAGACTGGAAAACTCACCTACAATGAGCAGTTCTTC.

The rearrangement uses TRBV10-3 and TRBJ1-1; 10 nucleotides match TRBD1. With 7 bases clipped from V and 5 bases from J, the junction kept 4 bases outside the gene matches. The CDR3 has 13 amino acids. The V gene's germline CDR1 is ENHRY and CDR2 SYGVKD. The CDR3 here is CAITGTGETEAFF. In DNA, the CDR3 is TGTGCCATCACCGGGACAGGGGAAACTGAAGCTTTCTTT.

The chain uses TRBV11-2 and TRBJ2-1; 7 positions agree with TRBD1. Germline CDR1 SGHAT, CDR2 FQNNGV. CDR3 length: 13 residues. Trimming took 5 bases from V and 7 from J; bases not matched to a gene: 5. CDR3 in amino acids: CASSRQGWNEQFF. The CDR3 DNA is TGTGCCAGCAGCAGACAGGGTTGGAATGAGCAGTTCTTC.

The V and J genes are TRBV27 and TRBJ2-7, with D tentatively TRBD1 (6 bases). The V gene lost 5 bases and the J gene lost 9 bases, with 14 bases spanning the gap. Germline-derived CDR1 and CDR2 are MNHEY and SMNVEV (reference sequence). CDR3 length: 12 residues. DNA for the CDR3: TGTGCCAGCAGTGGAGACCGACAGGCGCAGTACTTC. It codes for CASSGDRQAQYF.

The V gene is TRBV7-2, the J gene TRBJ1-1; D is ambiguous. V was shortened by 5 bases and J by 7 bases, with 8 bases between the two germline ends. The CDR3 covers 11 residues. CDR1 is SGHTA, CDR2 FQGNSA, per germline. The CDR3 loop reads CASSVGDEAFF. CDR3 nucleotide sequence: TGTGCCAGCAGCGTCGGGGATGAAGCTTTCTTT.

The rearrangement links TRBV2 to TRBJ1-4; the D gene is possibly TRBD1 (5 bases). The CDR3 contains 13 residues. Trimming removed 4 bases from V and 8 bases from J, with 11 bases in between. Per germline, CDR1 SNHLY and CDR2 FYNNEI. The CDR3 sequence: CASSGQLNEKLFF. The DNA for the CDR3 is TGTGCCAGCAGTGGACAGCTAAACGAAAAACTGTTTTTT.

The V and J genes are TRBV7-3 and TRBJ1-1; D might be TRBD1 (6 bases). CDR1 is SGHTA, CDR2 FQGTGA, per germline. The V gene lost 0 bases and the J gene lost 4 bases, with 12 bases spanning the gap. The CDR3 extends over 15 amino acids. The CDR3 DNA reads TGTGCCAGCAGCTTAACGAAGGACAGCGGCACTGAAGCTTTCTTT. Its translation is CASSLTKDSGTEAFF.

V usage is TRBV5-1 and J usage is TRBJ1-5; tentative D call: TRBD1 (6 bases). The CDR3 extends over 16 amino acids. Germline V gene data show CDR1 as SGHRS and CDR2 as YFSETQ. The ends were cut back, 2 bases at V and 4 bases at J, with 16 bases in the middle. CDR3 coding DNA: TGCGCCAGCAGCTTACAGGGCGCCACGGATAATCAGCCCCAGCATTTT. Encoded protein: CASSLQGATDNQPQHF.

This chain joins TRBV3-1 (or the pseudogene TRBV3-2) and TRBJ1-6; D perhaps matches TRBD1 (5 bases). The V and J ends lost 3 bases and 7 bases respectively, with 19 bases between them. In germline, CDR1 is LGHDT, CDR2 YNNKEL (reference sequence). The CDR3 length is 17 residues. The chain's CDR3 is CASSHYSGAGGNSPLHF. The CDR3 nucleotides are TGTGCCAGCAGCCATTATTCCGGGGCGGGGGGAAATTCACCCCTCCACTTT.

The CDR3 loop is CASSIGSGSGEQFF. The DNA for the CDR3 is TGTGCCAGTAGTATCGGGTCAGGTAGCGGTGAGCAGTTCTTC. The chain employs TRBV19 and TRBJ2-1; weak D call: TRBD2 (6 bases). The CDR3 covers 14 residues. Trimming took 3 bases from V and 9 from J, leaving 15 bases between them. Germline-derived CDR1 and CDR2 are LNHDA and SQIVND (reference sequence).

The rearrangement joins TRBV5-5 to TRBJ2-3; TRBD1 might be the D (6 bases). The germline CDR1 and CDR2 sequences are SGHKS and YYEKEE (reference sequence). The CDR3 totals 14 residues. V was trimmed by 5 bases and J by 1 base, leaving 11 bases between them. DNA for the CDR3: TGTGCCAGCAGTACAGGGTCCCGCACAGATACGCAGTATTTT. Translating gives CASSTGSRTDTQYF.

The chain is built from TRBV3-1 (or the pseudogene TRBV3-2) and TRBJ1-1, with 9 positions matching TRBD1. Germline trimming cut 1 base from V and 5 bases from J; bases unmatched to any gene: 17. Germline CDR1 and CDR2: LGHDT and YNNKEL (reference sequence). This CDR3 is built from 19 residues. This chain's CDR3 is CASSQVSGTGPKMGTEAFF. DNA of the CDR3: TGTGCCAGCAGCCAAGTTTCAGGGACAGGGCCTAAGATGGGGACTGAAGCTTTCTTT.

The table lists this clone with a few counts. J is TRBJ1-2 and V is TRBV25-1, with no clear D. The CDR3 extends over 16 amino acids. The V gene lost 2 bases and the J gene lost 2 bases, with 15 bases spanning the gap. CDR1 MGHDK and CDR2 SYGVNS come from the germline V gene. As DNA, the CDR3 is TGTGCCAGCAGTGAAAGTGTCGGGAGAGGGAACTATGGCTACACCTTC. Translated: CASSESVGRGNYGYTF.

The rearrangement links TRBV4-2 to TRBJ2-3; 11 bases align to TRBD2. Trimming removed 4 bases from V and 0 bases from J; junction bases left unmatched: 9. CDR1 is LGHNA, CDR2 YNFKEQ, per germline. This CDR3 is built from 18 residues. In nucleotides, the CDR3 is TGTGCCAGCAGCCCTACTAGCGGGGGAACCTATAGCACAGATACGCAGTATTTT. Protein sequence: CASSPTSGGTYSTDTQYF.